The clone carrying this T cell receptor (beta chain) was counted once. Sequenced by immunoSEQ multiplex PCR; TCRdb stores in-frame clones only, minus some. Among roughly 150,000 clones, roughly 88% were seen once, and the ten largest hold 2% to 3%. The source of the sample is a study of blood T cell repertoires in COVID-19. About the research overall: The origin of the acute and convalescent COVID-19 samples was the United States, Italy and Spain.

The sequenced material came from peripheral blood. The receptor was derived from a man younger than 30 with acute or convalescent COVID-19.

The CDR3, as DNA: TGTGCCAGCAGCTTGGTCTCCCAGCGTGACGAGCAGTACTTC. This translates into CASSLVSQRDEQYF. J is TRBJ2-7 and V is TRBV5-4; no firm D call. V shed 0 bases and J shed 5 bases, with 12 bases lying between them. This CDR3 spans 14 amino acids. Per germline, CDR1 SGHNT and CDR2 YYREEE (reference sequence).